The entry below gives a single TCR beta chain sequence along with its context. This sample was taken from a study of cytomegalovirus exposure and HLA in healthy donors. This PCR relied on a set of 60 Vbeta primers and 13 Jbeta primers. Sequencing used immunoSEQ multiplex PCR; TCRdb keeps in-frame clones, though not all of them. The table shows around 140,000 clones, with roughly 80% occurring only once. The ends lost 4 bases at V and 4 bases at J; junction bases unmatched: 7. Germline V CDR1 and CDR2: SGHDT, YYEEEE. The CDR3 covers 15 residues. The chain is built from TRBV5-6 and TRBJ2-5; 10 nucleotides align to TRBD1. The receptor comes from a woman aged 60 to 75 in good health and CMV-seronegative. Source material: PBMCs. CDR3 residues: CASSRLDRGRETQYF. The CDR3 DNA reads TGTGCCAGCAGCCGACTGGACAGGGGGAGAGAGACCCAGTACTTC.